This T cell receptor (beta chain) was recorded in a study of T cell responses to AZD1222 COVID-19 vaccine (dated by TCRdb to the early 2020s). Background for the entire study: AZD1222 recipients given second doses at about 4 weeks or at about 12 weeks were pooled, since spike-specific TCR depth and breadth were not found to differ between the two schedules. TCR sequencing covered fewer than 250 trial participants: 207 given two doses of AZD1222 and approximately 26 given two doses of MenACWY control vaccine. Trial participants were enrolled by age into subgroups of 18-55, 56-69 and 70-plus years, and about 150, 27 and 61 TCR-sequenced participants, respectively, were included in these subgroups. The paper as a whole reports these results and caveats: Participants were mostly white British, with more females than males. The authors suggested clonal diversity may have been underestimated. Nearly half of unique spike-specific TCRs reportedly recognized epitopes outside regions mutated in the B.1.351 and B.1.1.7 variants. CD4 TCRs associated with the vaccine covered the entire spike protein, and the dominant responses were in regions 160-218 and 743-854. Conclusions about previously exposed vaccinees are limited because only five to seven AZD1222 recipients were SARS-CoV-2 seropositive at baseline. Because no day 14 peak-response samples were available, the repertoires could be characterized only after the peak T cell response. The 56-69-year group was small, and its depth increase did not reach significance, likely because of low power. After two AZD1222 doses, spike-specific TCR breadth and depth were significantly higher than at day 0 and than in MenACWY recipients.

The time point label corresponds to: baseline before first vaccination. Vaccinee samples came from UK trials COV001 and COV002, including a single-blind randomized controlled phase 2/3 trial of AZD1222 (ChAdOx1 nCoV-19) in healthy adults. For TCRbeta chain sequencing, PBMC samples were collected from trial participants at day 0 and at day 28 after the second dose. The CDR3 regions of human TCRbeta chains were analyzed by immunosequencing. In the authors' own workflow: TCRs in the repertoires were compared against a reference library of SARS-CoV-2-specific TCRs that had been generated with the MIRA antigen-specificity platform. Breadth meant the fraction of unique TCRs that were SARS-CoV-2-associated, whereas depth meant the fraction of total T cells that were SARS-CoV-2-associated. Using the MIRA data, every spike-specific TCR was mapped to the spike region that the TCR reacted to and assigned to either a CD4 or a CD8 class. Log10-transformed breadth and depth values were compared by one-way ANOVA with Sidak's multiple comparisons tests. TCRdb took this table from immuneACCESS and kept in-frame rearrangements with V and J called. Such tables lack part of the clones; where checked against another copy, unresolved V genes explain under half of the gap, and the rest is unexplained. The V and J calls and the clone size are those of that table, but D and trimming were determined from the DNA. For this sample there are some 94,000 clones; around 90% appear just once. 9.5% to 15% of the sample comes from the top ten.

Worth noting for this clone: What this receptor recognizes is not known. No base quality values were provided; no much bigger clone lies one nucleotide off.

The V and J ends are trimmed by 0 bases and 0 bases, leaving 9 bases between them. In the germline V gene (reference sequence), CDR1 corresponds to SGHNT and CDR2 to YYREEE. Reading from cysteine to phenylalanine, the CDR3 counts 15 amino acids. Only CDR3 DNA remains: 45 bases, in frame from the first base. The rearrangement combines TRBV5-4 with TRBJ2-5; the D assignment is uncertain and may be TRBD1 or TRBD2, with 6 bases supporting each. The material was peripheral blood, obtained on day 0 of AZD1222 vaccination. The TCR was taken from an adult in good health. The CDR3: CASSLVGGYQETQYF. The nucleotide sequence is TGTGCCAGCAGCTTGGTGGGGGGCTACCAAGAGACCCAGTACTTC.